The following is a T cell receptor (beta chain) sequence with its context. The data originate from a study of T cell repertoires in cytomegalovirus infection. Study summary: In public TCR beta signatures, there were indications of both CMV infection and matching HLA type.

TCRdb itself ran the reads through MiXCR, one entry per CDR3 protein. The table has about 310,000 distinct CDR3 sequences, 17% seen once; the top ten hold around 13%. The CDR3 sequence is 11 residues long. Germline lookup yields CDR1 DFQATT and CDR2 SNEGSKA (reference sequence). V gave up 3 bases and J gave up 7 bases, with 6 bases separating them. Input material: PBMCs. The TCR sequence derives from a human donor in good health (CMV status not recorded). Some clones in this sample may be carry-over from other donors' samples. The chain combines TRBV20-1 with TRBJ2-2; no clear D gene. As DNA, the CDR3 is TGCAGTGCTAGTTGGGGCGGGGAGCTGTTTTTT. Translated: CSASWGGELFF.